One T cell receptor (beta chain) is described in this entry. As yet, its antigen is unknown. This sample is drawn from a study of cytomegalovirus exposure and HLA in healthy donors. Study-wide context: Tens of millions of unique TCRs from HLA-typed donors made up an early data release. Study-wide points: A missense variant in DCLRE1C was later tied to TCR beta V- and J-gene trimming. It was about 180 TCR beta chains that were listed as cytomegalovirus-associated.

V shed 6 bases, J shed 10 bases, and the junction held 13 bases outside the gene matches. This CDR3 comprises 16 residues. Germline assignment: CDR1 LNHNV and CDR2 YYDKDF (reference sequence). The PCR employed 60 Vbeta primers together with 13 Jbeta primers. Assay: immunoSEQ multiplex PCR; the TCRdb copy retains only in-frame clones and omits some. The sample lists approximately 110,000 clones; 67% were seen once. The chain employs TRBV15 and TRBJ1-6, with 9 bases aligning to TRBD1. This receptor was obtained from a man in his late teens or twenties in good health and CMV-seropositive. What was sequenced was PBMCs. The CDR3, as DNA: TGTGCCACCAGAGTGAAACAGGGGGCTGTAGGATCACCCCTCCACTTT. Translating gives CATRVKQGAVGSPLHF.